A single sample gave rise to the 32 T cell receptor beta chains below, sequenced in a study of blood T cell repertoires in COVID-19. The method was immunoSEQ multiplex PCR; TCRdb's version includes in-frame clones alone and lacks a portion of them. There are almost 300,000 clones in the sample; 85% to 90% occur only once, and over 1% lies in the top ten. The sequenced sample was peripheral blood. These receptors came from a man in his 70s with acute or convalescent COVID-19.

This clone was recorded many times. The rearrangement uses TRBV5-6 and TRBJ1-1; D gene uncertain. The germline V gene encodes CDR1 SGHDT and CDR2 YYEEEE. Trimming stripped 2 bases from V and 6 bases from J, with 5 bases between. CDR3 length: 11 residues. CDR3 loop: CASSFSAEAFF. The CDR3 bases are TGTGCCAGCAGCTTCTCCGCTGAAGCTTTCTTT.

The chain uses TRBV28 and TRBJ2-1; tentatively, D is TRBD2 (5 bases). This CDR3 is built from 15 residues. CDR1 MDHEN and CDR2 SYDVKM come from the germline V gene. V was pared by 6 bases and J by 0 bases, with 12 bases between. This CDR3 reads CASSSPRGSYNEQFF. The CDR3 nucleotides are TGTGCCAGCAGCTCCCCCCGGGGCTCCTACAATGAGCAGTTCTTC.

This clone showed up many times. The chain joins TRBV6-1 to TRBJ2-7; the D is unclear. Trimming pared 2 bases from V and 7 bases from J, leaving 6 bases between. The CDR3 is 11 amino acids. Germline CDR1 is MNHNS and CDR2 is SASEGT. CDR3 loop: CASSEFREQYF. The CDR3 region has the DNA TGTGCCAGCAGTGAATTCAGGGAGCAGTACTTC.

The chain carries TRBV6-1 and TRBJ2-5; D is possibly TRBD2 (6 bases). The germline gives CDR1 MNHNS, CDR2 SASEGT. V was cut by 0 bases and J by 3 bases, with 17 bases left in between. The CDR3 is made up of 17 amino acids. DNA of the CDR3: TGTGCCAGCAGTGAAGCGCCGGGGGTTCGCGGTAAAGAGACCCAGTACTTC. It translates to CASSEAPGVRGKETQYF.

This clone was found once. The J gene is TRBJ1-4, the V gene TRBV10-2; 7 bases map to TRBD1. CDR1 is WSHSY, CDR2 SAAADI, per germline. The CDR3 has 15 residues. V lost 5 bases and J lost 4; bases outside the gene matches: 7. This chain's CDR3 is CASSRGQTLNEKLFF. The CDR3 DNA sequence: TGCGCCAGCAGTAGGGGACAGACTCTTAATGAAAAACTGTTTTTT.

The chain is built from TRBV6-2 or TRBV6-3 and TRBJ1-5, with D hard to call. Germline-derived CDR1 and CDR2 are MNHEY and SVGEGT. This CDR3 contains 16 residues. V gave up 6 bases and J gave up 2 bases, with 17 bases separating them. This CDR3 reads CASSHGDLWGNQPQHF. CDR3 coding DNA: TGTGCCAGCAGCCACGGGGATTTGTGGGGCAATCAGCCCCAGCATTTT.

The rearrangement links TRBV25-1 to TRBJ1-4; D is unclear. The V end lost 0 bases, the J end lost 7 bases, and 12 bases lay between the germline ends. The CDR3 totals 15 residues. Germline V gene data show CDR1 as MGHDK and CDR2 as SYGVNS. CDR3 region: CASSEYGRTAEKLFF. DNA of the CDR3: TGTGCCAGCAGTGAATACGGGAGGACGGCTGAAAAACTGTTTTTT.

This CDR3 is CASSPLAGGGETQYF. The DNA of the CDR3 is TGTGCCAGCAGCCCTTTAGCGGGGGGAGGTGAGACCCAGTACTTC. The chain is built from TRBV9 and TRBJ2-5; 10 positions match TRBD2. This CDR3 region has 15 residues. The V and J ends lost 4 bases and 5 bases, in that order; junction bases with no gene match: 8. Germline V gene lookup returns CDR1 SGDLS and CDR2 YYNGEE.

The chain joins TRBV2 to TRBJ2-7, with 13 bases identical to TRBD2. The V gene end was trimmed by 4 bases and the J gene end by 2 bases; junction bases not matched to a gene: 8. Germline V gene lookup returns CDR1 SNHLY and CDR2 FYNNEI. The CDR3 contains 17 residues. For the CDR3, the DNA is TGTGCCAGCAGTGGGGGCCGACTAGCGGGGGGCACCTACGAGCAGTACTTC. It codes for CASSGGRLAGGTYEQYF.

V is TRBV6-1 and J is TRBJ2-7; 9 bases fit TRBD1. The V gene's germline CDR1 is MNHNS and CDR2 SASEGT. CDR3 length: 15 amino acids. V shed 2 bases and J 3 bases; nucleotides not matched to a gene: 5. For the CDR3, the DNA is TGTGCCAGCAGTGAAATTGACAGGGGGGGCTACGAGCAGTACTTC. Amino acid sequence: CASSEIDRGGYEQYF.

This clone was detected once. This rearrangement joins TRBV6-1 to TRBJ2-7, with TRBD2 matching over 10 bases. V shed 4 bases, J shed 2 bases, and the junction held 11 bases outside the gene matches. The CDR3 is 17 residues long. Germline V gives CDR1 MNHNS, CDR2 SASEGT. CDR3 amino acids: CASSVFLAGVQPYEQYF. CDR3 DNA: TGTGCCAGCAGTGTTTTTCTAGCGGGAGTTCAACCCTACGAGCAGTACTTC.

The chain employs TRBV6-1 and TRBJ1-4; no reliable D call. This CDR3 is built from 14 residues. Germline V lookup: CDR1 MNHNS, CDR2 SASEGT. The V end lost 2 bases, the J end lost 5 bases, and 9 bases lay between the germline ends. The DNA of the CDR3 is TGTGCCAGCAGTGAATCAGGTATCAATGAAAAACTGTTTTTT. Its protein product is CASSESGINEKLFF.

The J gene is TRBJ1-2, the V gene TRBV4-1; 7 bases fit TRBD1. Germline V gene lookup returns CDR1 MGHRA and CDR2 YSYEKL. The V and J ends lost 3 bases and 5 bases, in that order; junction bases with no gene match: 12. This CDR3 comprises 16 residues. The CDR3 DNA reads TGCGCCAGCAGCCACCGGGACAGTTTCGTTCGGTATGGCTACACCTTC. Its translation: CASSHRDSFVRYGYTF.

The J gene is TRBJ2-1, the V gene TRBV7-8; 7 positions agree with TRBD2. V gave up 3 bases and J gave up 7 bases; unmatched junction bases: 12. This CDR3 contains 16 residues. The germline V gene encodes CDR1 SGHVS and CDR2 FQNEAQ. CDR3 in DNA: TGTGCCAGCAGCTTGACCAGCGGGGTCTCCACTAATGAGCAGTTCTTC. It translates to CASSLTSGVSTNEQFF.

The chain combines TRBV3-1 (or the pseudogene TRBV3-2) with TRBJ2-6; 11 nucleotides match TRBD2. Trimming at V came to 3 bases and at J to 1 base, leaving 8 bases not matched to a gene. This CDR3 has 19 residues. Germline values: CDR1 LGHDT, CDR2 YNNKEL (reference sequence). CDR3 residues: CASSHGGLAGGSGANVLTF. CDR3 in DNA: TGTGCCAGCAGCCACGGGGGGCTAGCGGGAGGTTCTGGGGCCAACGTCCTGACTTTC.

In the case of this clone: Other DNA sequences in the sample encode the same CDR3. The CDR3 region is CASSVGTSGSPGELFF. CDR3 DNA: TGTGCCAGCAGCGTAGGGACTAGCGGGAGCCCCGGGGAGCTGTTTTTT. This rearrangement joins TRBV9 to TRBJ2-2, with TRBD2 matching over 13 bases. Germline V gene lookup returns CDR1 SGDLS and CDR2 YYNGEE. The CDR3 consists of 16 residues. Germline trimming cut 0 bases from V and 6 bases from J; bases unmatched to any gene: 2.

This chain uses TRBV30 with TRBJ2-7, with 7 bases lining up with TRBD1. V lost 7 bases, J lost 5 bases, and 8 bases stayed unmatched. The CDR3 loop spans 12 amino acids. Germline CDR1 and CDR2: GTSNPN and SVGIG (reference sequence). The DNA of the CDR3 is TGTGCCTCAGGGGGTTTAAGCCACGAGCAGTACTTC. Translation: CASGGLSHEQYF.

The genes are TRBV2 and TRBJ2-2, with unresolved D. This CDR3 has 14 residues. With 6 bases removed from V and 6 bases from J, the gap between germline ends came to 14 bases. Germline values: CDR1 SNHLY, CDR2 FYNNEI. The CDR3 spells CASSPGSLSGELFF. In DNA, the CDR3 is TGTGCCAGCAGCCCCGGGTCCCTCTCCGGGGAGCTGTTTTTT.

This chain joins TRBV6-5 and TRBJ2-7; D perhaps matches TRBD2 (5 bases). Trimming took off 9 bases at V and 2 bases at J, with 8 bases between the two ends. The CDR3 sequence is 11 residues long. The germline V gene has CDR1 MNHEY and CDR2 SVGAGI. The DNA for the CDR3 is TGTGCCAGTGGACTGGCCTACGAGCAGTACTTC. Its translation is CASGLAYEQYF.

The table lists this clone with a few counts. The V call is TRBV9, the J call TRBJ2-3; tentative D call: TRBD2 (5 bases). This CDR3 region has 12 residues. Per the germline V gene, CDR1 is SGDLS and CDR2 is YYNGEE. Between the trimmed V and J ends, which lost 4 bases and 8 bases, there was a span of 11 bases. CDR3 coding DNA: TGTGCCAGCAGCCCCCCCCGGGGTACGCAGTATTTT. Its translation: CASSPPRGTQYF. The full variable domain, completed using reference TRBV9 and TRBJ2-3, is DSGVTQTPKHLITATGQRVTLRCSPRSGDLSVYWYQQSLDQGLQFLIQYYNGEERAKGNILERFSAQQFPDLHSELNLSSLELGDSALYFCASSPPRGTQYFGPGTRLTVL.

The rearrangement uses TRBV19 and TRBJ2-3, with 8 bases that match TRBD1. Germline values: CDR1 LNHDA, CDR2 SQIVND (reference sequence). With V trimmed by 4 bases and J by 3 bases, 3 bases remained unmatched. CDR3 length: 14 amino acids. The CDR3, as DNA: TGTGCCAGTAGTAGGCAGGGGGCAACAGATACGCAGTATTTT. Translation gives CASSRQGATDTQYF.

The chain couples TRBV7-9 to TRBJ1-1; 8 bases match TRBD1. The V gene's germline CDR1 is SEHNR and CDR2 FQNEAQ (reference sequence). CDR3 length: 13 amino acids. After removal of 4 bases from V and 6 bases from J, the junction contained 4 bases not matched to a gene. CDR3 protein: CASSYIQGAEAFF. In DNA form, the CDR3 reads TGTGCCAGCAGCTACATACAGGGGGCTGAAGCTTTCTTT. Together with reference TRBV7-9 and TRBJ1-1, the CDR3 gives the full variable domain: DTGVSQNPRHKITKRGQNVTFRCDPISEHNRLYWYRQTLGQGPEFLTYFQNEAQLEKSRLLSDRFSAERPKGSFSTLEIQRTEQGDSAMYLCASSYIQGAEAFFGQGTRLTVV.

The J gene is TRBJ2-1, the V gene TRBV4-1; possibly TRBD1 for D (6 bases). Trimming removed 3 bases from V and 10 bases from J, with 19 bases in between. The germline V gene encodes CDR1 MGHRA and CDR2 YSYEKL. This CDR3 is 15 amino acids long. CDR3 in DNA: TGCGCCAGCAGCCATAACGGACTGGCTAGGGGGGAGCAGTTCTTC. This gives the protein CASSHNGLARGEQFF.

The gene calls are TRBV6-5 and TRBJ1-1; D unresolved. The germline gives CDR1 MNHEY, CDR2 SVGAGI. Between the trimmed V and J ends, which lost 4 bases and 7 bases, there was a span of 19 bases. CDR3 length: 15 amino acids. CDR3: CASSSISWAVFEAFF. In nucleotides, the CDR3 is TGTGCCAGCAGTTCCATATCTTGGGCCGTTTTTGAAGCTTTCTTT.

The chain has TRBV28 and TRBJ1-1; D is undetermined. Trimming stripped 3 bases from V and 6 bases from J, with 8 bases between. The CDR3 is 12 amino acids. Germline V gene data show CDR1 as MDHEN and CDR2 as SYDVKM. Here the CDR3 DNA reads TGTGCCAGCAGTTTGCGAGGTCCTGAAGCTTTCTTT. This gives the protein CASSLRGPEAFF.

The rearrangement links TRBV11-3 to TRBJ2-1; D uncertain. This CDR3 is built from 12 residues. V shed 4 bases and J shed 5 bases, with 6 bases lying between them. Per germline, CDR1 SGHNT and CDR2 YENEEA. Here the CDR3 reads CASSSSHNEQFF. CDR3 sequence (DNA): TGTGCCAGCAGCTCGAGCCACAATGAGCAGTTCTTC. Using reference TRBV11-3 and TRBJ2-1 for the parts outside the CDR3, the full variable domain is EAGVVQSPRYKIIEKKQPVAFWCNPISGHNTLYWYLQNLGQGPELLIRYENEEAVDDSQLPKDRFSAERLKGVDSTLKIQPAELGDSAVYLCASSSSHNEQFFGPGTRLTVL.

The chain carries TRBV23-1 and TRBJ1-5; 9 bases match TRBD1. TRBV23-1 is noted as an ORF with a role that remains uncertain. V dropped 3 bases and J dropped 3; count of bases not matched to a gene: 9. The CDR3 loop spans 17 amino acids. CDR3 region: CASSHQDRDRVNQPQHF. The CDR3 coding sequence is TGCGCCAGCAGTCACCAAGACCGGGACAGGGTCAATCAGCCCCAGCATTTT.

The chain joins TRBV19 to TRBJ2-5; TRBD1 aligns across 12 bases. V lost 5 bases and J lost 5; bases outside the gene matches: 12. The CDR3 loop spans 17 amino acids. The germline CDR1 and CDR2 sequences are LNHDA and SQIVND (reference sequence). CDR3 coding DNA: TGTGCCAGTAGTCCAAGTCCCGGGACAGGGGGCAGGGAGACCCAGTACTTC. Its protein is CASSPSPGTGGRETQYF.

This clone was detected only a few times. V is TRBV5-6 and J is TRBJ2-5, with D perhaps TRBD2 (5 bases). With 7 bases removed from V and 1 base from J, the gap between germline ends came to 8 bases. Germline CDR1 SGHDT, CDR2 YYEEEE. This CDR3 is 12 amino acids long. Written as DNA, the CDR3 is TGTGCCAGCGACCGGGGCCAAGAGACCCAGTACTTC. Amino acids: CASDRGQETQYF. Full variable domain (missing parts from reference TRBV5-6 and TRBJ2-5): DAGVTQSPTHLIKTRGQQVTLRCSPKSGHDTVSWYQQALGQGPQFIFQYYEEEERQRGNFPDRFSGHQFPNYSSELNVNALLLGDSALYLCASDRGQETQYFGPGTRLLVL.

V gene TRBV5-8 combines with J gene TRBJ2-5; tentative D call: TRBD1 (6 bases). The germline V gene encodes CDR1 SGHTS and CDR2 YDEGEE. This CDR3 has 16 amino acids. V was cut by 0 bases and J by 4 bases, with 16 bases left in between. CDR3 in amino acids: CASSLGATGTRETQYF. CDR3 coding DNA: TGTGCCAGCAGCTTGGGCGCCACCGGGACACGAGAGACCCAGTACTTC.

The chain employs TRBV28 and TRBJ2-7; 7 bases line up with TRBD1. The CDR3 contains 14 residues. Germline V lookup: CDR1 MDHEN, CDR2 SYDVKM. V trimming: 6 bases; J trimming: 2 bases; junction bases outside the gene matches: 7. CDR3 DNA: TGTGCCAGCAGATCCGGGACAGCCACCTACGAGCAGTACTTC. Translation: CASRSGTATYEQYF.

J is TRBJ1-5 and V is TRBV6-5, with TRBD1 matching 10 bases. Per the germline V gene, CDR1 is MNHEY and CDR2 is SVGAGI. The V gene end was trimmed by 6 bases and the J gene end by 3 bases; junction bases not matched to a gene: 5. The CDR3 covers 15 residues. As DNA, the CDR3 is TGTGCCAGCAGGGAGGACAGGGGGATCAATCAGCCCCAGCATTTT. Encoded protein: CASREDRGINQPQHF.